The 18 T cell receptor beta chains below all came from one sample that was sequenced in a study of control samples from healthy donors and cancer patients (dated by TCRdb to 2019 to 2021). Libraries were made using the immunoSEQ multiplex PCR assay. Entries here come from immuneACCESS through TCRdb and include only in-frame sequences with V and J called. Some clones fail to appear in such tables; in the studies checked, an unresolved V gene covers under half of the shortfall, and the cause of the remainder is unknown. In this sample the table shows over 80,000 clones, roughly four fifths of which occur a single time. The ten largest clones capture 2% of the sample. The specimen sequenced was blood. These receptors originate from a man aged 55 to 70 in good health.

The chain joins TRBV3-1 (or the pseudogene TRBV3-2) to TRBJ1-1; no firm D call. Per the germline V gene, CDR1 is LGHDT and CDR2 is YNNKEL (reference sequence). V lost 4 bases, J lost 4 bases, and 13 bases lay in between. This CDR3 spans 14 amino acids. CDR3 loop: CASSLDLAPTEAFF. In DNA, the CDR3 is TGTGCCAGCAGCCTCGATCTCGCCCCCACTGAAGCTTTCTTT.

The chain combines TRBV11-2 with TRBJ1-1, with TRBD1 matching 10 bases. J lost 4 bases, V lost 4 bases, and 6 bases had no gene match. Germline CDR1 reads SGHAT; CDR2 reads FQNNGV. CDR3 length: 15 residues. CDR3 nucleotide sequence: TGTGCCAGCAGCTCCGGCGACAGGGGGCCCACTGAAGCTTTCTTT. This encodes CASSSGDRGPTEAFF.

This clone appeared a few times. V is TRBV7-9 and J is TRBJ1-2; D is unresolved. CDR1 is SEHNR, CDR2 FQNEAQ, per germline (reference sequence). V lost 6 bases and J 2 bases, leaving 16 bases between the germline ends. The CDR3 has 15 residues. Written as DNA, the CDR3 is TGTGCCAGCAGGTCGCGGGAGGCGGGGAACTATGGCTACACCTTC. It specifies CASRSREAGNYGYTF.

V and J are TRBV30 and TRBJ2-7; 9 positions match TRBD1. Germline V CDR1 and CDR2: GTSNPN, SVGIG (reference sequence). CDR3 length equals 14 residues. V lost 5 bases and J lost 4; bases outside the gene matches: 9. CDR3 nucleotides: TGTGCCTGGGTCGACAGGGGGGGCACGTACGAGCAGTACTTC. This sequence encodes CAWVDRGGTYEQYF. Based on the CDR3 plus reference TRBV30 and TRBJ2-7, the full variable domain is SQTIHQWPATLVQPVGSPLSLECTVEGTSNPNLYWYRQAAGRGLQLLFYSVGIGQISSEVPQNLSASRPQDRQFILSSKKLLLSDSGFYLCAWVDRGGTYEQYFGPGTRLTVT.

The chain recombines TRBV5-4 with TRBJ2-2; perhaps TRBD2 as D (5 bases). Germline V gene data show CDR1 as SGHNT and CDR2 as YYREEE (reference sequence). CDR3 length: 14 amino acids. V shed 6 bases and J shed 1 base, with 10 bases lying between them. The CDR3 loop reads CASMAGENTGELFF. DNA for the CDR3: TGTGCCAGCATGGCGGGCGAGAACACCGGGGAGCTGTTTTTT.

The chain joins TRBV6-5 to TRBJ1-2; no clear D gene. Germline values: CDR1 MNHEY, CDR2 SVGAGI. V was shortened by 7 bases and J by 6 bases, with 12 bases between the two germline ends. The CDR3 spans 12 residues. Written as DNA, the CDR3 is TGTGCCAGCAAGGGCGGCCCCGATGGCTACACCTTC. As protein: CASKGGPDGYTF.

CDR3 protein: CASRGLAGGPTYNEQFF. The CDR3 coding sequence is TGTGCCAGCCGTGGACTAGCGGGAGGACCAACCTACAATGAGCAGTTCTTC. The rearrangement joins TRBV28 to TRBJ2-1; 14 nucleotides align to TRBD2. The CDR3 contains 17 residues. The J segment lost 2 bases and the V segment lost 8 bases, leaving 8 bases of the junction unmatched. Germline CDR1 MDHEN, CDR2 SYDVKM.

The chain couples TRBV28 to TRBJ2-3; D tentatively fits TRBD1 or TRBD2 (5 bases each). V was cut by 4 bases and J by 5 bases, with 7 bases left in between. This CDR3 has 12 amino acids. Germline V CDR1 and CDR2: MDHEN, SYDVKM. The DNA of the CDR3 is TGTGCCAGCAGTTGGGGGATAGATACGCAGTATTTT. Its protein is CASSWGIDTQYF.

V and J are TRBV10-3 and TRBJ1-2, with 11 bases lining up with TRBD1. The CDR3 has 16 amino acids. V lost 0 bases and J lost 7; bases outside the gene matches: 7. CDR1 is ENHRY and CDR2 is SYGVKD in the germline V gene. The CDR3 sequence is CAISESIGQGASGYTF. DNA for the CDR3: TGTGCCATCAGTGAGTCGATAGGACAGGGGGCAAGTGGCTACACCTTC.

This clone came up once. The rearrangement links TRBV19 to TRBJ2-7; TRBD2 agrees at 7 bases. Germline CDR1 is LNHDA and CDR2 is SQIVND (reference sequence). V lost 5 bases and J lost 2; bases outside the gene matches: 6. CDR3 length: 14 residues. The CDR3 protein is CASSFTSVPYEQYF. CDR3 nucleotides: TGTGCCAGTAGTTTTACTAGCGTACCCTACGAGCAGTACTTC.

This rearrangement joins TRBV5-1 to TRBJ2-4; 10 nucleotides agree with TRBD2. The CDR3 length is 15 residues. Per germline, CDR1 SGHRS and CDR2 YFSETQ. V lost 7 bases and J lost 1; bases outside the gene matches: 5. CDR3: CASGPTSGAKNIQYF. CDR3 in DNA: TGCGCCAGCGGGCCGACTAGCGGGGCCAAAAACATTCAGTACTTC.

The V gene is TRBV27, the J gene TRBJ1-6; 8 nucleotides agree with TRBD1. Trimming took 6 bases from V and 4 from J; bases not matched to a gene: 5. CDR3 length equals 15 residues. CDR1 and CDR2 from the germline V gene are MNHEY and SMNVEV (reference sequence). CDR3 sequence: CASRGQGGYNSPLHF. The CDR3 DNA reads as TGTGCCAGCAGAGGACAGGGTGGTTATAATTCACCCCTCCACTTT.

Concerning this clone: This sample includes further DNA sequences coding for the same CDR3. The V gene is TRBV19, the J gene TRBJ1-5; TRBD1 aligns across 11 bases. CDR3 length: 14 amino acids. Germline CDR1 and CDR2: LNHDA and SQIVND (reference sequence). Trimming removed 6 bases from V and 6 bases from J; junction bases left unmatched: 4. The CDR3 sequence is CASSGTGGGQPQHF. CDR3 nucleotide sequence: TGTGCCAGTAGCGGGACAGGGGGGGGTCAGCCCCAGCATTTT.

J is TRBJ2-1 and V is TRBV5-1; 11 bases match TRBD2. The trim removed 3 bases at V and 8 bases at J, leaving 10 bases unmatched. This CDR3 contains 16 residues. Per germline, CDR1 SGHRS and CDR2 YFSETQ. CDR3 DNA: TGCGCCAGCAGCTCCTATAGCGGGAGGGCCGTCGATGAGCAGTTCTTC. It yields the protein CASSSYSGRAVDEQFF.

This clone has a handful of counts. The CDR3 spells CASSEAGGPTDTQYF. The CDR3 DNA is TGTGCCAGCAGTGAAGCGGGGGGGCCCACAGATACGCAGTATTTT. This chain links TRBV6-1 with TRBJ2-3; D might be TRBD2 (7 bases). The ends were cut back, 0 bases at V and 2 bases at J, with 9 bases in the middle. The CDR3 length is 15 residues. Germline V gene lookup returns CDR1 MNHNS and CDR2 SASEGT.

To note about this clone: In the same sample, other DNA sequences code for this CDR3. V usage is TRBV28 and J usage is TRBJ2-7; possible D gene TRBD2, 6 bases. The CDR3 totals 12 residues. V was clipped by 11 bases and J by 3 bases, with 14 bases between them. Germline CDR1 and CDR2: MDHEN and SYDVKM. The CDR3 nucleotides read TGTGCCTCGCGTTTGGGGGGCTACGAGCAGTACTTC. Amino acid sequence: CASRLGGYEQYF.

The J gene is TRBJ1-2, the V gene TRBV4-1; 9 nucleotides match TRBD1. Germline V CDR1 and CDR2: MGHRA, YSYEKL. This CDR3 is 15 amino acids long. Losses at the gene ends were 2 bases for V and 4 bases for J; bases not matched to a gene: 5. The DNA of the CDR3 is TGCGCCAGCAGCCAACCACAGGGGGCGAGCTATGGCTACACCTTC. Amino acid sequence: CASSQPQGASYGYTF.

J is TRBJ2-1 and V is TRBV3-1 (or the pseudogene TRBV3-2), with 7 bases fitting TRBD2. In germline, CDR1 is LGHDT, CDR2 YNNKEL (reference sequence). V was pared by 2 bases and J by 2 bases, with 3 bases of the junction left unmatched. The CDR3 sequence is 15 residues long. CDR3 in DNA: TGTGCCAGCAGCCAACGTCTAGCGGCCTACAATGAGCAGTTCTTC. Translating gives CASSQRLAAYNEQFF.